This T cell receptor (beta chain) was observed in a study of blood T cell repertoires in COVID-19. Study background: Researchers got acute and convalescent COVID-19 samples from the United States, Italy and Spain. PBMCs, B-cell-depleted T cells, or T cells provided the cDNA or gDNA that made up the material.

Living in under 30 US areas, the participants were between 18 and 89 years of age. This clone was found a few times. The CDR3 contains 11 residues. The ends were cut back, 5 bases at V and 6 bases at J, with 5 bases in the middle. Germline loops: CDR1 KGHSH, CDR2 LQKENI. Assay: immunoSEQ multiplex PCR; the TCRdb copy retains only in-frame clones and omits some. The repertoire has almost 250,000 clones, around nine tenths of them found once; the top ten carry approximately 1.7%. This chain joins TRBV18 and TRBJ2-1, with D unclear. This clonotype originated in a woman in her 50s who had recovered from COVID-19. Sequencing was done on a sample of PBMCs or T cells enriched from blood (not recorded which). CDR3 coding DNA: TGTGCCAGCTCAACAGCCAATGAGCAGTTCTTC. As protein: CASSTANEQFF. Based on the CDR3 plus reference TRBV18 and TRBJ2-1, the full variable domain is NAGVMQNPRHLVRRRGQEARLRCSPMKGHSHVYWYRQLPEEGLKFMVYLQKENIIDESGMPKERFSAEFPKEGPSILRIQQVVRGDSAAYFCASSTANEQFFGPGTRLTVL.